The present entry profiles one T cell receptor beta chain with its context. Genomic DNA was the PCR template. The TCR beta CDR3 region was amplified using 30 forward and 13 reverse primers. TCRdb re-called the multiplex PCR reads with MiXCR, one entry per CDR3 protein. The sample has fewer than 350,000 distinct CDR3 sequences; around 47% are singletons. This specimen comes from a study of type 1 and type 2 diabetes patients. V was trimmed by 2 bases and J by 2 bases, leaving 10 bases between them. This CDR3 has 14 residues. The gene calls are TRBV12-3 or TRBV12-4 and TRBJ2-7; TRBD1 is a possible D gene (5 bases). Material for sequencing was peripheral blood mononuclear cells (PBMCs). The source of this sequence is a man aged 18 to 30 with type 2 diabetes. As DNA, the CDR3 is TGTGCCAGCAGTTTATACAGGATGGCCTACGAGCAGTACTTC. It yields the protein CASSLYRMAYEQYF.